Below are 19 T cell receptor beta chains sequenced from a single sample in a study of post-analysis software for immune sequencing data. The library was made from cDNA and included unique molecular identifiers. MiXCR, applied by TCRdb to the PCR reads, yields one record per CDR3 protein. The table has 750,000 to 900,000 distinct CDR3 sequences, 40% to 55% seen once. Their cognate antigens are unknown. Study results and caveats: Comparison of patients with controls showed a handful of TRBV segments more frequent in patients, TRBV5-6, TRBV5-1 and TRBV20-1 among them.

The sequenced sample was blood. The receptors originated from a girl aged 10 to 17 with multiple sclerosis.

V usage is TRBV5-1 and J usage is TRBJ1-6; D remains ambiguous. V dropped 0 bases and J dropped 14 bases, with 9 bases sitting between them. Germline-derived CDR1 and CDR2 are SGHRS and YFSETQ. The CDR3 is 12 residues long. This chain's CDR3 is CASSLDGLALHF. In DNA form, the CDR3 reads TGCGCCAGCAGCTTGGATGGTTTAGCCCTCCACTTT.

This clonotype was picked up many times. The chain carries TRBV4-3 and TRBJ2-4, with unresolved D. Germline V CDR1 and CDR2: LGHNA, YSLEER. This CDR3 region has 13 residues. Trimming cost V 3 bases and J 4 bases, with 7 bases left between them. CDR3 nucleotide sequence: TGCGCCAGCAGCCACTTGCAGAAAAACATTCAGTACTTC. This gives the protein CASSHLQKNIQYF.

This clonotype appeared a single time. The chain recombines TRBV6-1 with TRBJ2-4; 12 bases are a match to TRBD1. Gene TRBJ2-7 matches the end of the DNA better, so the J call may be wrong. The CDR3 consists of 16 residues. Germline V gives CDR1 MNHNS, CDR2 SASEGT. CDR3 sequence reads: CASSEFGDRGRGEQYF. The DNA of the CDR3 is TGTGCCAGCAGTGAATTCGGGGACAGGGGGCGAGGCGAGCAGTACTTC.

The gene calls are TRBV27 and TRBJ2-7; D might be TRBD2 (5 bases). The length of the CDR3 is 13 residues. V was clipped by 1 base and J by 4 bases, with 8 bases between them. Germline V gives CDR1 MNHEY, CDR2 SMNVEV (reference sequence). The CDR3 DNA reads as TGTGCCAGCAGTTTATATCGGGGATACGAGCAGTACTTC. It encodes CASSLYRGYEQYF.

This clonotype turned up a few times. J is TRBJ2-6 and V is TRBV29-1; D is perhaps TRBD1 (6 bases). There are 17 residues in the CDR3. In germline, CDR1 is SQVTM, CDR2 ANQGSEA. V was clipped by 2 bases and J by 0 bases, with 14 bases between them. In nucleotides, the CDR3 is TGCAGCGTTGAAACCAGACAGGCACTCTCTGGGGCCAACGTCCTGACTTTC. This codes for CSVETRQALSGANVLTF.

The V gene is TRBV4-3, the J gene TRBJ2-3, with D perhaps matching TRBD1 or TRBD2 (5 bases each). The CDR3 is 15 amino acids. With 0 bases removed from V and 3 bases from J, the gap between germline ends came to 10 bases. Per the germline V gene, CDR1 is LGHNA and CDR2 is YSLEER. This chain's CDR3 is CASSQDGDVTDTQYF. CDR3 nucleotides: TGCGCCAGCAGCCAAGATGGGGACGTGACAGATACGCAGTATTTT.

By share, this clonotype ranks as medium-sized. The genes are TRBV6-4 and TRBJ2-3; D not certain. Germline CDR1 reads MRHNA; CDR2 reads SNTAGT. Trimming took off 0 bases at V and 2 bases at J, with 12 bases between the two ends. There are 16 residues in the CDR3. For the CDR3, the DNA is TGTGCCAGCAGTGACTCTGGCGGCAGCGACACAGATACGCAGTATTTT. Protein product: CASSDSGGSDTDTQYF.

V usage is TRBV7-2 and J usage is TRBJ2-7; maybe TRBD1 (6 bases). With 5 bases removed from V and 6 bases from J, the gap between germline ends came to 20 bases. The CDR3 length is 15 residues. CDR1 is SGHTA and CDR2 is FQGNSA in the germline V gene. The CDR3 loop reads CASSAGTTHPSEQYF. CDR3 sequence (DNA): TGTGCCAGCAGCGCCGGGACAACTCATCCCTCCGAGCAGTACTTC.

V gene TRBV2 combines with J gene TRBJ2-7; 9 bases agree with TRBD2. Per germline, CDR1 SNHLY and CDR2 FYNNEI. Germline trimming cut 1 base from V and 3 bases from J; bases unmatched to any gene: 4. The CDR3 length is 15 residues. The CDR3 region is CASSEEASGDYEQYF. The DNA of the CDR3 is TGTGCCAGCAGTGAAGAGGCTAGCGGGGACTACGAGCAGTACTTC.

V and J are TRBV24-1 and TRBJ2-2, with 7 bases matching TRBD1. CDR3 length: 14 amino acids. The ends lost 5 bases at V and 1 base at J; junction bases unmatched: 0. The germline V gene has CDR1 KGHDR and CDR2 SFDVKD. In DNA, the CDR3 is TGTGCCACCAGTGGGACAGGGAACACCGGGGAGCTGTTTTTT. This encodes CATSGTGNTGELFF.

The chain combines TRBV7-2 with TRBJ1-1; no definite D call. The ends were cut back, 6 bases at V and 4 bases at J, with 9 bases in the middle. The CDR3 extends over 12 amino acids. CDR1 is SGHTA, CDR2 FQGNSA, per germline. The CDR3 sequence: CASSLDSTEAFF. The CDR3, as DNA: TGTGCCAGCAGTCTAGATAGCACTGAAGCTTTCTTT.

The V call is TRBV5-1, the J call TRBJ1-1; 10 bases agree with TRBD1. There are 17 residues in the CDR3. The germline gives CDR1 SGHRS, CDR2 YFSETQ. V was clipped by 3 bases and J by 0 bases; unmatched bases: 8. CDR3 in DNA: TGCGCCAGCAGCTACCAGGGGACAGGGGCCATGAACACTGAAGCTTTCTTT. Its protein product is CASSYQGTGAMNTEAFF.

In its sample, this clonotype was seen a few times. CDR3: CAISESHEQYF. The CDR3 DNA is TGTGCCATCAGTGAGTCCCACGAGCAGTACTTC. This chain uses TRBV10-3 with TRBJ2-7; D is undetermined. Germline assignment: CDR1 ENHRY and CDR2 SYGVKD. V shed 0 bases and J shed 5 bases, with 2 bases lying between them. This CDR3 is built from 11 residues.

The V and J genes are TRBV3-1 and TRBJ1-2; the D is unclear. This CDR3 spans 12 amino acids. Germline assignment: CDR1 LGHDT and CDR2 YNNKEL (reference sequence). V lost 1 base, J lost 7 bases, and 7 bases lay in between. The CDR3 protein is CASSQVRAGYTF. The DNA of the CDR3 is TGTGCCAGCAGCCAAGTGAGGGCTGGCTACACCTTC. The full variable domain, its missing parts supplied by reference TRBV3-1 and TRBJ1-2, is DTAVSQTPKYLVTQMGNDKSIKCEQNLGHDTMYWYKQDSKKFLKIMFSYNNKELIINETVPNRFSPKSPDKAHLNLHINSLELGDSAVYFCASSQVRAGYTFGSGTRLTVV.

The V gene is TRBV2, the J gene TRBJ2-1; D is unclear. CDR1 and CDR2 (germline): SNHLY, FYNNEI. The V and J ends lost 1 base and 3 bases respectively, with 10 bases between them. The length of the CDR3 is 15 residues. The CDR3 nucleotides are TGTGCCAGCAGTGAAGAGGACGGACGCTACAATGAGCAGTTCTTC. It encodes CASSEEDGRYNEQFF.

The chain employs TRBV2 and TRBJ2-7, with 7 nucleotides matching TRBD2. After removal of 10 bases from V and 5 bases from J, the junction contained 14 bases not matched to a gene. This CDR3 has 14 amino acids. Germline assignment: CDR1 SNHLY and CDR2 FYNNEI. CDR3 region: CATGPGLSRHEQYF. In DNA form, the CDR3 reads TGTGCCACCGGACCGGGACTAAGTCGACACGAGCAGTACTTC. Full variable domain (missing parts from reference TRBV2 and TRBJ2-7): EPEVTQTPSHQVTQMGQEVILRCVPISNHLYFYWYRQILGQKVEFLVSFYNNEISEKSEIFDDQFSVERPDGSNFTLKIRSTKLEDSAMYFCATGPGLSRHEQYFGPGTRLTVT.

This chain joins TRBV28 and TRBJ1-2; no definite D call. CDR1 MDHEN and CDR2 SYDVKM come from the germline V gene. This CDR3 contains 13 residues. Trimming removed 3 bases at V and 5 bases at J, with 10 bases between. The CDR3 sequence: CASSFRMGYGYTF. CDR3 nucleotides: TGTGCCAGCAGTTTTCGGATGGGGTATGGCTACACCTTC.

The gene calls are TRBV13 and TRBJ2-7; 9 bases agree with TRBD2. This CDR3 has 15 amino acids. V dropped 1 base and J dropped 5; count of bases not matched to a gene: 6. Per germline, CDR1 PRHDT and CDR2 FYEKMQ (reference sequence). This CDR3 is CASSLDPAGGNEQYF. CDR3 DNA sequence: TGTGCCAGCAGCTTAGATCCAGCGGGAGGAAACGAGCAGTACTTC.

This chain uses TRBV5-1 with TRBJ2-7, with TRBD2 as a possible D gene (6 bases). Germline values: CDR1 SGHRS, CDR2 YFSETQ. The CDR3 extends over 15 amino acids. V lost 0 bases to trimming and J lost 1 base, with 11 bases between them. The CDR3 reads CASSLGGVVSYEQYF. CDR3 in DNA: TGCGCCAGCAGCTTGGGGGGGGTAGTATCCTACGAGCAGTACTTC. The entire variable domain, with the rest obtained from reference TRBV5-1 and TRBJ2-7, is as follows: KAGVTQTPRYLIKTRGQQVTLSCSPISGHRSVSWYQQTPGQGLQFLFEYFSETQRNKGNFPGRFSGRQFSNSRSEMNVSTLELGDSALYLCASSLGGVVSYEQYFGPGTRLTVT.